Listed here is a single TCR beta chain. V was trimmed by 6 bases and J by 0 bases, leaving 12 bases between them. CDR1 is WNHNN and CDR2 is SYGVQD in the germline V gene (reference sequence). CDR3 length: 15 residues. The source of the sample is a study of cytomegalovirus exposure and HLA in healthy donors. PCR employed 60 Vbeta and 13 Jbeta primers. Sequenced by immunoSEQ multiplex PCR; TCRdb stores in-frame clones only, minus some. In the table there are 120,000 to 150,000 clones, roughly 77% of which are singletons. This receptor was obtained from a man aged 30 to 45 in good health and CMV-seronegative. The source material was PBMCs. The V and J genes are TRBV10-1 and TRBJ1-3; D gene uncertain. The CDR3 loop is CASRDSRSSGNTIYF. The DNA for the CDR3 is TGCGCCAGCAGGGACTCCCGCTCCTCTGGAAACACCATATATTTT.